These T cell receptor beta chains were read from a single sample in a study of tumor T cells in aggressive B-cell lymphoma. Assay used: immunoSEQ multiplex PCR; TCRdb lists only in-frame clones, some missing. The repertoire holds fewer than 6,500 clones, with roughly 77% as singletons. Sequences were obtained from tumor tissue. The receptor set was obtained from an adult with diffuse large B cell lymphoma. The CDR3 runs from the conserved cysteine through the conserved F or W. The D gene is left open where the match is weak. Size is stated for part of the rows, as once, few or many counts, or as a class when the clone is expanded.

j_call: TRBJ1-1; v_call: TRBV11-2; d_call: TRBD1; clone_size: once; cdr3_nt: TGTGCCAGCAGCCCCCGACAGGGGAATACTGAAGCTTTCTTT; cdr3_aa: CASSPRQGNTEAFF
j_call: TRBJ2-7; v_call: TRBV5-1; d_call: .; clone_size: .; cdr3_nt: TGCGCCAGCAGCTTGGCCCCGACGAGAGGCGAGCAGTACTTC; cdr3_aa: CASSLAPTRGEQYF
j_call: TRBJ2-7; v_call: TRBV28; d_call: .; clone_size: .; cdr3_nt: TGTGCCAGCAGTCCTAGGATCTCCTACGAGCAGTACTTC; cdr3_aa: CASSPRISYEQYF
j_call: TRBJ2-1; v_call: TRBV7-6; d_call: TRBD2; clone_size: .; cdr3_nt: TGTGCCAGCAGCTCGACTAGCGGGGGAACCTACAATGAGCAGTTCTTC; cdr3_aa: CASSSTSGGTYNEQFF
j_call: TRBJ1-5; v_call: TRBV18; d_call: TRBD1; clone_size: once; cdr3_nt: TGTGCCAGCTCACCGTCCCGGGACAGGGTCGGACAGCCCCAGCATTTT; cdr3_aa: CASSPSRDRVGQPQHF
j_call: TRBJ1-5; v_call: TRBV9; d_call: .; clone_size: .; cdr3_nt: TGTGCCAGCAGCCCCAAGGACAGAGACAATCAGCCCCAGCATTTT; cdr3_aa: CASSPKDRDNQPQHF
j_call: TRBJ2-3; v_call: TRBV4-2; d_call: .; clone_size: .; cdr3_nt: TGTGCCAGCAGCCAAGATCCCCGGACAGATACGCAGTATTTT; cdr3_aa: CASSQDPRTDTQYF
j_call: TRBJ2-7; v_call: TRBV30; d_call: .; clone_size: .; cdr3_nt: TGTGCCTGGAGGCCCCCGAGGGTCGGGAGCTCCTACGAGCAGTACTTC; cdr3_aa: CAWRPPRVGSSYEQYF
j_call: TRBJ2-2; v_call: TRBV9; d_call: TRBD1; clone_size: .; cdr3_nt: TGTGCCAGCAGCCACATAGACAGGGGCACCGGGGAGCTGTTTTTT; cdr3_aa: CASSHIDRGTGELFF
j_call: TRBJ1-2; v_call: TRBV28; d_call: .; clone_size: .; cdr3_nt: TGTGCCAGCAGTTTGGCGTTGGTTCTCGGACTGAACTATGGCTACACCTTC; cdr3_aa: CASSLALVLGLNYGYTF
j_call: TRBJ1-5; v_call: TRBV15; d_call: .; clone_size: .; cdr3_nt: TGTGCCACCAACAGAGATCAGGGTTATGGTCAGCCCCAGCATTTT; cdr3_aa: CATNRDQGYGQPQHF
j_call: TRBJ2-1; v_call: TRBV5-1; d_call: TRBD1; clone_size: .; cdr3_nt: TGCGCCAGCAGCGCCAGGCAGGGGGACAATGAGCAGTTCTTC; cdr3_aa: CASSARQGDNEQFF
j_call: TRBJ2-2; v_call: TRBV29-1; d_call: .; clone_size: .; cdr3_nt: TGCAGCGTTGAACCTAGCGACACGAACACCGGGGAACTGTTTTTT; cdr3_aa: CSVEPSDTNTGELFF
j_call: TRBJ1-2; v_call: TRBV6-1; d_call: TRBD1; clone_size: few; cdr3_nt: TGTGCCAGCCTCCTGACAGGGCCCTTTAGCTACACCTTC; cdr3_aa: CASLLTGPFSYTF
j_call: TRBJ2-1; v_call: TRBV11-3; d_call: .; clone_size: .; cdr3_nt: TGTGCCAGCAGCCCTCGTGTTAGCTTTGTCAATGAGCAGTTCTTC; cdr3_aa: CASSPRVSFVNEQFF
j_call: TRBJ1-2; v_call: TRBV7-2; d_call: .; clone_size: .; cdr3_nt: TGTGCCAGCAGCCAGCGGTGGGTCTATGGCTACACCTTC; cdr3_aa: CASSQRWVYGYTF